A selection of T cell receptor beta chains follows, all from one sample in a study of long-term antiretroviral therapy in people with HIV. Using immunoSEQ multiplex PCR, the repertoire was profiled, and TCRdb retains in-frame clones only, with some absent. The sample consists of nearly 11,000 clones, about 86% of them appearing once. The sequencing used unsorted PBMCs, collected less than 7.5 years after starting antiretroviral therapy. Receptors originate from a man over 45 with HIV. The CDR3 runs from the conserved cysteine through the conserved F or W. Each record gives: V gene, CDR3 protein.

>TRBV4-1
CASSQDLTGSGNTIYF
>TRBV2
CASSRDSAFYSNQPQHF
>TRBV19
CASSRTAARDTQYF
>TRBV19
CASSIGARGPQHF
>TRBV9
CASSVEAGARNTQYF
>TRBV7-9
CASSTSRDVSMNTEAFF
>TRBV6-5
CASSYGSSSYNEQFF
>TRBV25-1
CASSDRATNEKLFF
>TRBV15
CATSREDTYQPQHF
>TRBV4-2
CASRRENTEAFF
>TRBV27
CASSLSWDQPQHF
>TRBV27
CASSLGQGGPLTQYF
>TRBV7-6
CASSFRQGGDTEAFF
>TRBV5-1
CASSLPTGAPLETQYF
>TRBV9
CASSSSWGYTF
>TRBV4-2
CASSPRVEGIEQYF
>TRBV4-1
CASSLSGTENQPQHF
>TRBV4-2
CASSQDLGQGQVPAYGYTF
>TRBV2
CASADGFGQNEKLFF
>TRBV30
CAWTRQGAGELFF
>TRBV19
CATSDGGFRPQHF
>TRBV4-1
CASSRWFPLETQYF
>TRBV5-4
CASSLDSNTEAFF
>TRBV6-1
CASSEFPENTYEQYF
>TRBV5-1
CATSEGLRGSPLHF
>TRBV9
CASSVEETGVYEQYF
>TRBV27
CASSLSTGRNYGYTF
>TRBV7-9
CASSSPGQGNTEAFF
>TRBV2
CASSDPYEQYF
>TRBV2
CASSFRDRASEKLFF
>TRBV6-1
CASSDGGSGNTIYF
>TRBV10-3
CAIRAAVTDTQYF
>TRBV19
CASSMVGANSGNTIYF
>TRBV2
CASSGEQGVSYEQYF
>TRBV28
CASSFVVGLNQPQHF
>TRBV7-3
CASSSVGPDTQYF
>TRBV19
CASSIAATSSGNTIYF
>TRBV6-5
CASSYGYGTVYEQYF
>TRBV5-6
CASSQRQGISYEQYF
>TRBV28
CASSSGTGSLKREKLFF